The 18 T cell receptor beta chains listed next were all sequenced from one sample in a study of control samples from healthy donors and cancer patients. Here immunoSEQ multiplex PCR was the method, and the copy in TCRdb shows in-frame clones only, minus some. There are 170,000 or so clones in the sample; under 95% occur only once, and around 1.3% lies in the top ten. The sample taken for sequencing was blood. The receptors were sampled from a woman aged 18-35 years in good health.

CDR3 DNA: TGTGCCAGCAGCTCCCCAGAAGCCAAAAACATTCAGTACTTC. Amino acids: CASSSPEAKNIQYF. This sequence joins TRBV11-2 and TRBJ2-4; D remains ambiguous. The CDR3 runs 14 residues. Trimming pared 4 bases from V and 0 bases from J, leaving 7 bases between. The V gene's germline CDR1 is SGHAT and CDR2 FQNNGV.

The chain links TRBV9 to TRBJ2-3, with 8 bases matching TRBD2. From germline, CDR1 is SGDLS and CDR2 YYNGEE. This CDR3 spans 17 amino acids. Trimming at V came to 3 bases and at J to 0 bases, leaving 9 bases not matched to a gene. CDR3 bases: TGTGCCAGCAGCGCCATCGGTAGCGGGGATAGCACAGATACGCAGTATTTT. Its protein is CASSAIGSGDSTDTQYF.

The rearrangement links TRBV4-2 to TRBJ1-2; D remains unclear. The germline gives CDR1 LGHNA, CDR2 YNFKEQ. This CDR3 is built from 14 residues. Trimming took 1 base from V and 7 from J, leaving 13 bases between them. The CDR3 spells CASSQVDVNGGYTF. The CDR3 region has the DNA TGTGCCAGCAGCCAAGTCGATGTTAATGGTGGCTACACCTTC.

The chain uses TRBV7-9 and TRBJ1-4, with 7 positions matching TRBD1. V dropped 5 bases and J dropped 7; count of bases not matched to a gene: 7. CDR3 length equals 14 residues. CDR1 is SEHNR and CDR2 is FQNEAQ in the germline V gene (reference sequence). CDR3: CASSVRQGVEKLFF. The CDR3 DNA reads as TGTGCCAGCAGCGTACGACAGGGAGTTGAAAAACTGTTTTTT.

The genes are TRBV28 and TRBJ1-2; D is possibly TRBD1 (6 bases). Germline-derived CDR1 and CDR2 are MDHEN and SYDVKM. Trimming cost V 1 base and J 5 bases, with 11 bases left between them. The CDR3 contains 14 residues. The chain's CDR3 is CASSLLWRGYGYTF. In DNA form, the CDR3 reads TGTGCCAGCAGTTTATTGTGGAGGGGGTATGGCTACACCTTC.

This rearrangement joins TRBV27 to TRBJ1-6; 7 bases fit TRBD1. V was clipped by 6 bases and J by 7 bases; unmatched bases: 6. The CDR3 loop spans 14 amino acids. Germline values: CDR1 MNHEY, CDR2 SMNVEV (reference sequence). This CDR3 is CASRAGTVNSPLHF. The CDR3 DNA is TGTGCCAGCAGGGCCGGGACAGTCAATTCACCCCTCCACTTT.

The chain combines TRBV27 with TRBJ2-1; perhaps TRBD2 as D (5 bases). Germline loops: CDR1 MNHEY, CDR2 SMNVEV (reference sequence). V was clipped by 2 bases and J by 6 bases, with 17 bases between them. CDR3 length: 16 residues. In nucleotides, the CDR3 is TGTGCCAGCAGTTTAAACAAGCGGAGTTTTGGCAATGAGCAGTTCTTC. Residues: CASSLNKRSFGNEQFF.

This clone has only one observation. V and J are TRBV7-2 and TRBJ2-3; 7 bases match TRBD2. The CDR3 totals 14 residues. Germline V gene sequence: CDR1 SGHTA, CDR2 FQGNSA. The trim removed 1 base at V and 6 bases at J, leaving 4 bases unmatched. CDR3 protein: CASSLGGGRDTQYF. Here the CDR3 DNA reads TGTGCCAGCAGCTTAGGGGGGGGTCGCGATACGCAGTATTTT.

The chain is built from TRBV24-1 and TRBJ1-5; D uncertain. From germline, CDR1 is KGHDR and CDR2 SFDVKD. Trimming took off 1 base at V and 6 bases at J, with 3 bases between the two ends. CDR3 length equals 12 residues. The CDR3 DNA sequence: TGTGCCACCAGTGATTTTGGTCAGCCCCAGCATTTT. It translates to CATSDFGQPQHF.

This rearrangement joins TRBV28 to TRBJ1-1; no clear D. Trimming removed 2 bases from V and 4 bases from J, with 8 bases in between. This CDR3 is 13 amino acids long. Germline-derived CDR1 and CDR2 are MDHEN and SYDVKM. The CDR3: CASSLAASTEAFF. The CDR3 DNA follows: TGTGCCAGCAGTTTAGCGGCGAGCACTGAAGCTTTCTTT.

J is TRBJ2-7 and V is TRBV10-3; tentative D call: TRBD2 (5 bases). This CDR3 has 12 amino acids. Trimming cost V 10 bases and J 3 bases, with 13 bases left between them. CDR1 and CDR2 (germline): ENHRY, SYGVKD. The CDR3 region has the DNA TGTGCCACGGGGTGGAGGAACTACGAGCAGTACTTC. This translates into CATGWRNYEQYF.

This chain joins TRBV15 and TRBJ1-1; D gene unclear. Trimming stripped 3 bases from V and 1 base from J, with 9 bases between. The CDR3 extends over 14 amino acids. Germline CDR1 LNHNV, CDR2 YYDKDF (reference sequence). The CDR3 bases are TGTGCCACCAGCAGGTATACTGGGAACACTGAAGCTTTCTTT. This sequence encodes CATSRYTGNTEAFF.

The chain links TRBV1 to TRBJ2-7; TRBD1, as called in the table, went unchecked against the DNA. TRBV1 is given as a pseudogene. This CDR3 has 16 residues. In DNA form, the CDR3 reads TGCACCAGCAGCCAGGTAATGACAGGGCCACGCTACGAGCAGTACTTC. Protein product: CTSSQVMTGPRYEQYF.

DNA of the CDR3: TGCGCCAGCAGCGCCACAGGGTTGAACACTGAAGCTTTCTTT. It codes for CASSATGLNTEAFF. The chain carries TRBV4-3 and TRBJ1-1; perhaps TRBD1 as D (6 bases). The CDR3 has 14 residues. V was shortened by 5 bases and J by 0 bases, with 10 bases between the two germline ends. Germline V CDR1 and CDR2: LGHNA, YSLEER.

The DNA of the CDR3 is TGTGCCAGCAGCCAGCGGCGAACTGAAGCTTTCTTT. Amino acid sequence: CASSQRRTEAFF. This chain connects TRBV14 to TRBJ1-1; D is uncertain. Germline V lookup: CDR1 SGHDN, CDR2 FVKESK. Between the trimmed V and J ends, which lost 3 bases and 5 bases, there was a span of 7 bases. This CDR3 is 12 amino acids long.

The chain joins TRBV2 to TRBJ2-3; D not resolved. The CDR3 spans 13 residues. Trimming removed 6 bases from V and 1 base from J, with 8 bases in between. Germline values: CDR1 SNHLY, CDR2 FYNNEI. DNA of the CDR3: TGTGCCAGCAGCTTGTGGGGCACAGATACGCAGTATTTT. Translated: CASSLWGTDTQYF.

This chain links TRBV28 with TRBJ2-4, with D maybe TRBD2 (5 bases). Germline V lookup: CDR1 MDHEN, CDR2 SYDVKM. V was trimmed by 5 bases and J by 7 bases, leaving 15 bases between them. The CDR3 is 14 amino acids. CDR3 protein: CASSPPTITNIQYF. CDR3 in DNA: TGTGCCAGCAGTCCCCCGACTATAACCAACATTCAGTACTTC.

The rearrangement joins TRBV7-9 to TRBJ1-6; 7 nucleotides line up with TRBD1. V lost 10 bases and J lost 6; bases outside the gene matches: 6. This CDR3 has 13 residues. In germline, CDR1 is SEHNR, CDR2 FQNEAQ (reference sequence). CDR3 in DNA: TGTGCCATCCAGGGACAGAGTAATTCACCCCTCCACTTT. This gives the protein CAIQGQSNSPLHF.